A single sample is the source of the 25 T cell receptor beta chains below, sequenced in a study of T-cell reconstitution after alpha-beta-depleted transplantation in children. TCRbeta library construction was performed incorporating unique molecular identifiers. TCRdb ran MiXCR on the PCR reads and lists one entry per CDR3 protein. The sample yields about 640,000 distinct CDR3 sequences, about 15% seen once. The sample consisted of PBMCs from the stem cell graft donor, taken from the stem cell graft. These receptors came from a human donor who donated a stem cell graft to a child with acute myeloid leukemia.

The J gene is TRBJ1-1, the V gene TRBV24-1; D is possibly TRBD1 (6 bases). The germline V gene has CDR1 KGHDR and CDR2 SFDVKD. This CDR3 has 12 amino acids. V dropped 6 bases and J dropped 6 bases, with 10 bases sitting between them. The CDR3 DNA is TGTGCCACCAGTTCGGGGGCGTCTGAAGCTTTCTTT. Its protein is CATSSGASEAFF.

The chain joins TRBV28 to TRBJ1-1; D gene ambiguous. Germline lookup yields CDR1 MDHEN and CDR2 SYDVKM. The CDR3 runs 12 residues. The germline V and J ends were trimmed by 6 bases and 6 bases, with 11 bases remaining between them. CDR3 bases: TGTGCCAGCAGCGGTGGTTGGGCTGAAGCTTTCTTT. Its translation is CASSGGWAEAFF. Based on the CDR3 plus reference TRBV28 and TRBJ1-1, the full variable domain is DVKVTQSSRYLVKRTGEKVFLECVQDMDHENMFWYRQDPGLGLRLIYFSYDVKMKEKGDIPEGYSVSREKKERFSLILESASTNQTSMYLCASSGGWAEAFFGQGTRLTVV.

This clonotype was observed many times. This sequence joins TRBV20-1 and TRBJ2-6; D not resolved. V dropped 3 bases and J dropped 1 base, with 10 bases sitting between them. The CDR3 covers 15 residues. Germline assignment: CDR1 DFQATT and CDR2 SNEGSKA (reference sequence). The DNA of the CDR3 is TGCAGTGCTAGCCTAACAGCATCTGGGGCCAACGTCCTGACTTTC. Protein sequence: CSASLTASGANVLTF.

The CDR3 nucleotides read TGCGCCAGCAGCCAGACCCCCGGACAGAGCTACGAGCAGTACTTC. Translating it yields CASSQTPGQSYEQYF. The chain employs TRBV4-3 and TRBJ2-7; possibly TRBD1 for D (6 bases). This CDR3 contains 15 residues. V gave up 3 bases and J gave up 3 bases, with 15 bases separating them. Germline values: CDR1 LGHNA, CDR2 YSLEER.

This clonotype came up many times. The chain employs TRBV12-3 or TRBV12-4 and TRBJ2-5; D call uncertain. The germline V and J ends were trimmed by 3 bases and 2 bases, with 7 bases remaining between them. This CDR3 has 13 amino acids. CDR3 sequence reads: CASSFVSQETQYF. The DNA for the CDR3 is TGTGCCAGCAGTTTCGTCAGTCAAGAGACCCAGTACTTC.

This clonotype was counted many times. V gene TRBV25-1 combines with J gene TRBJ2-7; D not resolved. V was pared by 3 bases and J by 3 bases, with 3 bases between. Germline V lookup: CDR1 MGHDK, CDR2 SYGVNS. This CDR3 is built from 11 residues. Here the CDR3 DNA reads TGTGCCAGCAGTGACATCTACGAGCAGTACTTC. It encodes CASSDIYEQYF.

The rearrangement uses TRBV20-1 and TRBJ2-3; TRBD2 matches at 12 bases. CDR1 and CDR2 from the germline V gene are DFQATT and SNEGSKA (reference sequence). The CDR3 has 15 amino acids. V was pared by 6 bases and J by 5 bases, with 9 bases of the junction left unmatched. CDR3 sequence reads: CSAITSGGRGDTQYF. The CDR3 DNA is TGCAGTGCGATCACTAGCGGGGGGCGGGGAGATACGCAGTATTTT.

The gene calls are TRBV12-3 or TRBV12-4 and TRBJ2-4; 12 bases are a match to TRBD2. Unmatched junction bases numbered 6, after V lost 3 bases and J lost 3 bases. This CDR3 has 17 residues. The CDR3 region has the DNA TGTGCCAGCAGTTTCTGGCTAGCGGGGGGGGGCAAAAACATTCAGTACTTC. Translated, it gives CASSFWLAGGGKNIQYF.

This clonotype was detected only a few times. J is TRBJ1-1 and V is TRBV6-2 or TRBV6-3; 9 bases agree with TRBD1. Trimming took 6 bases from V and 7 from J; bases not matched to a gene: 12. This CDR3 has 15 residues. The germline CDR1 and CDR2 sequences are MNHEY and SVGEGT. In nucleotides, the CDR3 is TGTGCCAGCAGCATGACCGGGGACAGGGTCCTTGAAGCTTTCTTT. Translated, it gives CASSMTGDRVLEAFF.

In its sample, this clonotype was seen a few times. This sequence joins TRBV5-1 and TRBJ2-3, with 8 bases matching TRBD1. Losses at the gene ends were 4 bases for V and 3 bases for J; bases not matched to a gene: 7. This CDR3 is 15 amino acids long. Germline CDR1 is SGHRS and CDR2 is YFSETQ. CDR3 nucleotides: TGCGCCAGCAGCCCGGGACAGGCCCGGACAGATACGCAGTATTTT. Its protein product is CASSPGQARTDTQYF.

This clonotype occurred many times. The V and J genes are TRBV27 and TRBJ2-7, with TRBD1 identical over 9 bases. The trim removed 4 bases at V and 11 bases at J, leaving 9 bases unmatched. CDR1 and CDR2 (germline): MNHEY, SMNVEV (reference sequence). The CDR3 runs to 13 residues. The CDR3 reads CASSSVGQGMEYF. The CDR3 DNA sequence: TGTGCCAGCAGTTCGGTCGGACAGGGGATGGAGTACTTC.

The CDR3 DNA reads as TGCGCCAGCAGCCAAGAGGCTGGCGGGAGAGAGCAGTACTTC. This sequence encodes CASSQEAGGREQYF. This chain links TRBV4-3 with TRBJ2-7, with 7 nucleotides matching TRBD2. The germline gives CDR1 LGHNA, CDR2 YSLEER. After removal of 0 bases from V and 7 bases from J, the junction contained 6 bases not matched to a gene. The CDR3 is made up of 14 amino acids.

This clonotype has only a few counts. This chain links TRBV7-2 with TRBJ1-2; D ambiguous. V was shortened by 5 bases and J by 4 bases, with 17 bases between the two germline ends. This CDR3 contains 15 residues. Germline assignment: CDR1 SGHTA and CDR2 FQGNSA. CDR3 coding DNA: TGTGCCAGCAGCCTGAGAGCGCGAGTCCCCTATGGCTACACCTTC. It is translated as CASSLRARVPYGYTF. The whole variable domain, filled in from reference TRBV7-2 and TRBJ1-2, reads GAGVSQSPSNKVTEKGKDVELRCDPISGHTALYWYRQSLGQGLEFLIYFQGNSAPDKSGLPSDRFSAERTGGSVSTLTIQRTQQEDSAVYLCASSLRARVPYGYTFGSGTRLTVV.

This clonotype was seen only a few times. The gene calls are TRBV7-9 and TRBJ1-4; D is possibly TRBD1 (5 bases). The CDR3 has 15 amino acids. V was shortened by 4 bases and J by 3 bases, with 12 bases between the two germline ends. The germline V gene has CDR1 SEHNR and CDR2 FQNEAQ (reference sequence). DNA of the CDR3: TGTGCCAGCAGCTCCCAGGGTGGCGCTAATGAAAAACTGTTTTTT. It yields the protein CASSSQGGANEKLFF.

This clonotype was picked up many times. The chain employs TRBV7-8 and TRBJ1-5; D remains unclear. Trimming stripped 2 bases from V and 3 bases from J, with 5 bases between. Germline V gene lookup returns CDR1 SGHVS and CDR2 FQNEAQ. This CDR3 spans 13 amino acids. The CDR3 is CASSLQVNQPQHF. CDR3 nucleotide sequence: TGTGCCAGCAGCTTACAAGTCAATCAGCCCCAGCATTTT.

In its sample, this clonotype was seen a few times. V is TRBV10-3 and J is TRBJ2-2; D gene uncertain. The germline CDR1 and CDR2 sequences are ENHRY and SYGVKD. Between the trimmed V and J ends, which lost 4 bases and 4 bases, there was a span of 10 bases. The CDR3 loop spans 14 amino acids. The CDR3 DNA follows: TGTGCCATCAGTGCGCACAGTACCACCGGGGAGCTGTTTTTT. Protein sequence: CAISAHSTTGELFF.

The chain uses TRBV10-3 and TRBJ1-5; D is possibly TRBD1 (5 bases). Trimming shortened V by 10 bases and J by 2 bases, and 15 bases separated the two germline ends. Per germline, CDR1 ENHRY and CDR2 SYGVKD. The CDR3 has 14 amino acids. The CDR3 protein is CATARDGGNQPQHF. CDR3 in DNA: TGTGCCACGGCCAGGGACGGAGGCAATCAGCCCCAGCATTTT.

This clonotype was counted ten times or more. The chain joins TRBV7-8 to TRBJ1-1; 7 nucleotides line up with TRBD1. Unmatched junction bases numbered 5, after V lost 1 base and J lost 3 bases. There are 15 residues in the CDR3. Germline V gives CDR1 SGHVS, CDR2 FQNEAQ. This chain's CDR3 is CASSLVKDRYTEAFF. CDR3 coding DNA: TGTGCCAGCAGCTTAGTCAAGGACAGGTACACTGAAGCTTTCTTT.

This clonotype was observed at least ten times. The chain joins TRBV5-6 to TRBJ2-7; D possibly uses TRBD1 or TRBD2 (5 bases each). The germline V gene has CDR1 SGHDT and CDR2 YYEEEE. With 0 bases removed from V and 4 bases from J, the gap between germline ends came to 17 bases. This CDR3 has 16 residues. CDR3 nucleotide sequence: TGTGCCAGCAGCTTGGGCATGGGGGTTGGTCTGTACGAGCAGTACGTC. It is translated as CASSLGMGVGLYEQYV.

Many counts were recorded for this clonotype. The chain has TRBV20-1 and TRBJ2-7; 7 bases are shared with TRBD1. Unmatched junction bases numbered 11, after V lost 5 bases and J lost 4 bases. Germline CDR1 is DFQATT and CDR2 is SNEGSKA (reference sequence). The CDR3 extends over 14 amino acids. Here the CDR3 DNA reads TGCAGTGCTTCAGACCGGCGACAGGGATACGAGCAGTACTTC. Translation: CSASDRRQGYEQYF.

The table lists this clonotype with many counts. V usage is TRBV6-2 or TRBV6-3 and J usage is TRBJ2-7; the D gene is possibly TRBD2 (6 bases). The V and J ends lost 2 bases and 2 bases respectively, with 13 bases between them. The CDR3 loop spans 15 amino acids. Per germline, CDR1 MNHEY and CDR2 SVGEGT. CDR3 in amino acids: CASSYDRGIAYEQYF. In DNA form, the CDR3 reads TGTGCCAGCAGTTACGACCGGGGGATAGCCTACGAGCAGTACTTC.

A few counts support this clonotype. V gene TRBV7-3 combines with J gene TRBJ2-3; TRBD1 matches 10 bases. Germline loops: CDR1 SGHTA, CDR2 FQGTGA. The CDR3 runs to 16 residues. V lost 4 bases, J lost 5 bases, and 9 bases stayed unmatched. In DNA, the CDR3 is TGTGCCAGCAGCTCTCAGACAGGGGGCCGGGGAGATACGCAGTATTTT. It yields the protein CASSSQTGGRGDTQYF.

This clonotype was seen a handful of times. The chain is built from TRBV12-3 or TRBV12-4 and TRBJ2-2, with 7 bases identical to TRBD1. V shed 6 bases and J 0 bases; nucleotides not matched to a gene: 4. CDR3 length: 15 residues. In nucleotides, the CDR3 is TGTGCCAGCAGCAGGACAGGCTCGAACACCGGGGAGCTGTTTTTT. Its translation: CASSRTGSNTGELFF.

The CDR3, as DNA: TGCAGCGTTGTGGGGGGGGCCGCCGGGGAGCTGTTTTTT. Amino acid sequence: CSVVGGAAGELFF. This rearrangement joins TRBV29-1 to TRBJ2-2, with D possibly being TRBD2 (7 bases). The CDR3 consists of 13 residues. V dropped 4 bases and J dropped 6 bases, with 12 bases sitting between them. Germline CDR1 reads SQVTM; CDR2 reads ANQGSEA.

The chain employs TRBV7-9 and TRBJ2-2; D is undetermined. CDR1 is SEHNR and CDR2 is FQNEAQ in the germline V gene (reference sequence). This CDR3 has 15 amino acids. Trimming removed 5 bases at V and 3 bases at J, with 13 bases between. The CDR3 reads CASSPKDPYTGELFF. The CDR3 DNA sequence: TGTGCCAGCAGCCCGAAGGACCCTTACACCGGGGAGCTGTTTTTT.